This T cell receptor beta chain comes out of a study of cytomegalovirus exposure and HLA in healthy donors. Overall study findings and caveats: Researchers left out some V segments, among them TRBV6-2 and TRBV6-3, as indistinguishable. In a later analysis, across HLA loci, associated TCR counts were highest for DRB1, lowest for HLA-C. The study listed under 200 cytomegalovirus-associated TCR beta chains.

This CDR3 spans 15 amino acids. Germline V gives CDR1 LNHDA, CDR2 SQIVND (reference sequence). Trimming pared 3 bases from V and 3 bases from J, leaving 14 bases between. Healthy people donating bone marrow made up the donors. The PCR used 60 Vbeta and 13 Jbeta primers. Data came from immunoSEQ multiplex PCR; TCRdb stores just in-frame clones and leaves some out. The sample shows over 110,000 clones, around 77% of them seen only once. This clone was seen once. Its antigen remains unknown. This TCR was recovered from a young man in good health and CMV-seronegative. Sequenced input: PBMCs. The V and J genes are TRBV19 and TRBJ1-1; weak D call: TRBD1 (5 bases). The CDR3 loop reads CASSMEGSGYTEAFF. The CDR3 nucleotides are TGTGCCAGTAGTATGGAGGGGAGCGGGTACACTGAAGCTTTCTTT. Supplemented by reference TRBV19 and TRBJ1-1, the full variable domain reads DGGITQSPKYLFRKEGQNVTLSCEQNLNHDAMYWYRQDPGQGLRLIYYSQIVNDFQKGDIAEGYSVSREKKESFPLTVTSAQKNPTAFYLCASSMEGSGYTEAFFGQGTRLTVV.